This paragraph reports one T cell receptor beta chain. Its antigen is not known. These data originate in a study of vaccination and CD4 T cells after COVID-19. Turning to the study itself: Researchers treated cells with overlapping spike peptides taken from SARS-CoV-2, HCoV-NL63, HCoV-OC43 and HCoV-229E. The study, taken as a whole, reports: Post-vaccination reactive clonotypes (median roughly 41) did not differ significantly from post-infection (fewer than 24).

The study sequenced cultured CD4+ T cell DNA using the Oncomine TCR Beta short-read assay. TCRdb used MiXCR to reprocess the PCR reads, holding one entry per CDR3 protein. The table lists 15,000 to 20,000 distinct CDR3 sequences, 70% of them singletons. Treatment noted: roughly 10-day PBMC culture with coronavirus spike peptide pools or control peptides (ViraFEST assay). ViraFEST used peptide pools to expand antigen-specific T cells and subsequently sequenced their TCRs. PCR tests turned positive between March and December 2020, before US Alpha, Beta and Delta variants. The clonotype was recovered from a human donor who had recovered from COVID-19. Sequencing input: CD4+ T cells from blood, cultured in vitro.

The CDR3 nucleotides are TGTGCCAGCAGCCAGGGGACTAGCGGGAGAGTGGGTGATACGCAGTATTTT. Protein: CASSQGTSGRVGDTQYF. The chain recombines TRBV4-2 with TRBJ2-3, with 14 bases aligning to TRBD2. Germline V lookup: CDR1 LGHNA, CDR2 YNFKEQ. The CDR3 contains 17 residues. The J segment lost 6 bases and the V segment lost 3 bases, leaving 8 bases of the junction unmatched.